The entry below gives a single T cell receptor beta chain sequence along with its context. Its recognized antigen is unknown. No quality values exist for individual bases; no much larger clone is one base distant. These data belong to a study of CD8+ T cells in alopecia areata (dated by TCRdb to the late 2010s). Context from the whole study: The treated patients took part in an open-label pilot trial in which moderate-to-severe alopecia areata was treated with oral tofacitinib at 5 to 10 mg twice daily. Tofacitinib was given for 6 to 18 months, followed by 6 months of follow-up off drug to assess delayed response and recurrence. In treated patients, disease severity was measured using the SALT score, which gives the percentage of scalp surface area affected. High-throughput TCRbeta sequencing was used to examine T cell clonal expansion in alopecia areata in both the C3H/HeJ mouse model and human patients. In humans, TCRbeta sequencing was performed on scalp tissue and on sorted CD4+ and CD8+ peripheral blood T cells from healthy controls and from patients with patchy or totalis/universalis alopecia areata. Biopsies were taken from tofacitinib-treated patients at baseline and at 4 and 24 weeks of treatment, and a later scalp biopsy was taken in several of the tofacitinib-treated patients. Scalp clonality was compared among normal scalp (n=4), patchy alopecia areata scalp (n=8), and alopecia totalis/universalis scalp (n=8). RNA was obtained with the PAXgene miRNA kit for fixed scalp, the miRNeasy kit for PBMCs, and the RNeasy kit for mouse skin. TCRbeta CDR3 regions were amplified by immunoSEQ multiplex PCR using 35 Vbeta forward and 13 Jbeta reverse primers. What the authors observed across the whole study: With tofacitinib, both scalp clonality and the number of expanded CD8+ clones among the top 100 scalp clones went down significantly. Because the treated cohort was small and included a single nonresponder, larger studies are needed to assess links between baseline CD8+ expansion and response. Many expanded lesional clones persisted in scalp and blood during tofacitinib treatment, which may partly explain relapse after stopping treatment. Resident alphabeta T cells in normal human skin are also sequenced, complicating scalp TCR repertoire analysis, unlike mouse skin dominated by gammadelta T cells. Lesional scalp, especially in alopecia totalis/universalis, showed higher clonality and more expanded CD8+ clones than normal scalp, suggesting antigenic drive. Shared TCR sequences between patients were less evident than in mice, which may be partly attributable to HLA diversity in the patient population.

The sample's time point label, decoded: around 26 weeks on oral tofacitinib. The label giving this sample's treatment or condition can be read as: oral pan-JAK inhibitor, 5-10 mg twice daily. From alopecia areata patients, peripheral blood was collected along with lesional scalp punch biopsies. PBMCs were separated by density centrifugation and stained for CD3, CD4 and CD8, after which CD4+ and CD8+ T cells were sorted on a FACSAria. Spanning cysteine to phenylalanine, the CDR3 consists of 13 amino acids. CDR3 DNA only is kept here, 39 bases in frame from base 1. The germline V gene yields LGHNA for CDR1 and YNFKEQ for CDR2. V loses 6 bases at its end and J loses 9 bases; junction bases beyond the gene matches: 2. The protocol used for the library was the immunoSEQ multiplex PCR assay. To provide template for TCR sequencing, every sample had RNA extracted and reverse transcribed into cDNA. First-strand cDNA was synthesized using SuperScript III with a 2:1 mix of oligo-dT and random hexamers. A synthetic immune receptor repertoire was used to measure amplification bias, and any remaining bias was corrected computationally. The source study handled its data this way. After raw reads were preprocessed to remove errors, the CDR3 was defined following IMGT conventions as running from the conserved cysteine to phenylalanine. Clonality was calculated as 1 minus Shannon entropy normalized by log2 of the number of productive unique TCRs. Whether each scalp clone was CD4 or CD8 was inferred by checking scalp TCRbeta sequences against the CD4 and CD8 repertoires from sorted blood. The clones in this table, taken by TCRdb from immuneACCESS, are in-frame only. Not every clone is retained; where verified, under half of the shortfall comes from an unresolved V gene, and the cause of the rest is unknown. V and J calls and clone size are those listed in that table; D and trimming were worked out from the DNA. In all, the sample holds under 200,000 clones, and approximately 57% of those were seen once. The leading ten clones occupy approximately 15% of the sample.

The source is a human donor with alopecia areata. The starting material was CD4+ T cells sorted from blood, obtained at week 24, from a patient treated with tofacitinib. This chain is built from TRBV4-2 and TRBJ1-6; 10 bases in the middle match TRBD1. The nucleotide sequence reads TGTGCCAGCAGACGGGACAGGGGTTCACCCCTCCACTTT. Its product reads: CASRRDRGSPLHF.